This T cell receptor beta chain is drawn from a study of shared T cell receptors in the human thymus. Profiled with immunoSEQ multiplex PCR; TCRdb holds only in-frame clones, not every one. The sample contains roughly 700,000 clones, approximately 88% of which appear only once. This clone showed up just once. Separately, the same data were catalogued under a study of human thymus T cells. That work contributes: The people who donated were healthy Finnish babies having corrective surgery for congenital heart defects. Resected material from corrective heart surgery provided the thymus tissue analysed. Among thymic and blood repertoires, usage of V and J genes appeared biased. Related reports documented highly overlapping thymic repertoires among unrelated individuals.

The sequence was obtained from a boy under three years old with a congenital heart defect. Sequenced input: thymocytes.

The CDR3 coding sequence is TGCAGCGTTGAAGATGTCGGGGGGGCCACCGGGGAGCTGTTTTTT. Protein: CSVEDVGGATGELFF. The rearrangement uses TRBV29-1 and TRBJ2-2, with 8 bases identical to TRBD2. Germline-derived CDR1 and CDR2 are SQVTM and ANQGSEA. The trim removed 0 bases at V and 4 bases at J, leaving 4 bases unmatched. The CDR3 totals 15 residues.